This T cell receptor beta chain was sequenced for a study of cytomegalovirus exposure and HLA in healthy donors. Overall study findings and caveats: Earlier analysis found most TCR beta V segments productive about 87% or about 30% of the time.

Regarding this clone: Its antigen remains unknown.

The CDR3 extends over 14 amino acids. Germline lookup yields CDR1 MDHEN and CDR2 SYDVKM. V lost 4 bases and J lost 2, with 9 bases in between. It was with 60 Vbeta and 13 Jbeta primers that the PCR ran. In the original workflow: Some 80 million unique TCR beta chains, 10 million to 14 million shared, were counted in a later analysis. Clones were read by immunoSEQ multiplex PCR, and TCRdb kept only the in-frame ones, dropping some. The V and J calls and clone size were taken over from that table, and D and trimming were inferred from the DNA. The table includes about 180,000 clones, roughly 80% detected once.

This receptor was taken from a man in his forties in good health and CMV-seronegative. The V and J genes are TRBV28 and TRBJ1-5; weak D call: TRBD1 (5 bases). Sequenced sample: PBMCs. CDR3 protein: CASSSQGGNQPQHF. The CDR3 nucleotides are TGTGCCAGCAGTTCCCAGGGTGGCAATCAGCCCCAGCATTTT. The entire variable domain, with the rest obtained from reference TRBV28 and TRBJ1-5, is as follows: DVKVTQSSRYLVKRTGEKVFLECVQDMDHENMFWYRQDPGLGLRLIYFSYDVKMKEKGDIPEGYSVSREKKERFSLILESASTNQTSMYLCASSSQGGNQPQHFGDGTRLSIL.